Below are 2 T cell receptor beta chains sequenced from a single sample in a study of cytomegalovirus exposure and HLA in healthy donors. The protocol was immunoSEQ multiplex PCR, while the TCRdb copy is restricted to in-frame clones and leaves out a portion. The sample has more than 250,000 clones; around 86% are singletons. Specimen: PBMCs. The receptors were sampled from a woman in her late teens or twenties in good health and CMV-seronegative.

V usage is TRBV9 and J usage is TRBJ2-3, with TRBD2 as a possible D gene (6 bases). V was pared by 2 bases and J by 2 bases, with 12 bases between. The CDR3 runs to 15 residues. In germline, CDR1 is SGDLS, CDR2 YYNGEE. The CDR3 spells CASSVARDITDTQYF. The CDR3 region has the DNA TGTGCCAGCAGCGTGGCGCGGGATATCACAGATACGCAGTATTTT.

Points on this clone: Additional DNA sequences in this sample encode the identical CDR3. The CDR3 loop reads CASSSDGGADTQYF. The CDR3 DNA follows: TGTGCCAGCAGCTCTGACGGGGGGGCAGATACGCAGTATTTT. The chain recombines TRBV7-2 with TRBJ2-3; 8 bases line up with TRBD2. The CDR3 is 14 amino acids. Germline lookup yields CDR1 SGHTA and CDR2 FQGNSA. Germline trimming cut 4 bases from V and 4 bases from J; bases unmatched to any gene: 4. Drawing the rest from reference TRBV7-2 and TRBJ2-3, the complete variable domain is GAGVSQSPSNKVTEKGKDVELRCDPISGHTALYWYRQSLGQGLEFLIYFQGNSAPDKSGLPSDRFSAERTGGSVSTLTIQRTQQEDSAVYLCASSSDGGADTQYFGPGTRLTVL.